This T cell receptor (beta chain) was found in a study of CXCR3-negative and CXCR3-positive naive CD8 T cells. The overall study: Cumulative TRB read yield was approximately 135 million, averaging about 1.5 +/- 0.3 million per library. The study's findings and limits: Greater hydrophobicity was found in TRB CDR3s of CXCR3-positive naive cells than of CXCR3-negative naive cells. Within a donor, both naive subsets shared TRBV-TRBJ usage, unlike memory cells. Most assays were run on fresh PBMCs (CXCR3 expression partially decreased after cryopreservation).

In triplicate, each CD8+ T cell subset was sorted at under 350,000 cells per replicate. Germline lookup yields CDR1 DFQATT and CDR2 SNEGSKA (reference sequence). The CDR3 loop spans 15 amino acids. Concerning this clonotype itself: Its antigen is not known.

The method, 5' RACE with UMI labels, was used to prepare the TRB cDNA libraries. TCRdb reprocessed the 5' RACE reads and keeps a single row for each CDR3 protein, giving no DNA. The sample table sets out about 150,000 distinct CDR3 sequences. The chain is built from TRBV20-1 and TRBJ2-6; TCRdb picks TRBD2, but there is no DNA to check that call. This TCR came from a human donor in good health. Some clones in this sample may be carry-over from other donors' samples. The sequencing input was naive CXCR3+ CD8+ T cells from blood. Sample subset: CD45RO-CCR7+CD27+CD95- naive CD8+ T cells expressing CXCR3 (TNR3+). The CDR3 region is CSATGLAERANVLTF.